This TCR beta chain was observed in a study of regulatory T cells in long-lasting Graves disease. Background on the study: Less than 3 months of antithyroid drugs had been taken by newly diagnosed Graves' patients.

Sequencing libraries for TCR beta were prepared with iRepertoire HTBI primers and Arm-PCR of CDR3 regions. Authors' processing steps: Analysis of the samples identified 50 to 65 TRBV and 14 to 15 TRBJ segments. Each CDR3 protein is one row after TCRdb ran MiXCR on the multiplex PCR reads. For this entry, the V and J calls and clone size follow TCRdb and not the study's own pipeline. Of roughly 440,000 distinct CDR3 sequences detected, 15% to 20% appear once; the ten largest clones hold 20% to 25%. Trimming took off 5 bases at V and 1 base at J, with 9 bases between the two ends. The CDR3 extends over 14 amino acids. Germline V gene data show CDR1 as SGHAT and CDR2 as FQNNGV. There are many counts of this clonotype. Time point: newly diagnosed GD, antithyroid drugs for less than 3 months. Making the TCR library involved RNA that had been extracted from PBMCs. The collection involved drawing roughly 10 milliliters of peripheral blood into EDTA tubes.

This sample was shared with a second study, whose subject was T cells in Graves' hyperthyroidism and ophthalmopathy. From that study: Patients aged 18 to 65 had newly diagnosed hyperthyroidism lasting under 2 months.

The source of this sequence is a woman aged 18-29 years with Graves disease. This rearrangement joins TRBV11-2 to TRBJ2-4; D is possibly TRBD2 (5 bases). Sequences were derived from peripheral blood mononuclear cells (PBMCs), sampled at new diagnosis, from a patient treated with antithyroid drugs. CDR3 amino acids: CASSNSGAKNIQYF. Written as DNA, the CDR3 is TGTGCCAGCAGCAACAGCGGCGCCAAAAACATTCAGTACTTC.